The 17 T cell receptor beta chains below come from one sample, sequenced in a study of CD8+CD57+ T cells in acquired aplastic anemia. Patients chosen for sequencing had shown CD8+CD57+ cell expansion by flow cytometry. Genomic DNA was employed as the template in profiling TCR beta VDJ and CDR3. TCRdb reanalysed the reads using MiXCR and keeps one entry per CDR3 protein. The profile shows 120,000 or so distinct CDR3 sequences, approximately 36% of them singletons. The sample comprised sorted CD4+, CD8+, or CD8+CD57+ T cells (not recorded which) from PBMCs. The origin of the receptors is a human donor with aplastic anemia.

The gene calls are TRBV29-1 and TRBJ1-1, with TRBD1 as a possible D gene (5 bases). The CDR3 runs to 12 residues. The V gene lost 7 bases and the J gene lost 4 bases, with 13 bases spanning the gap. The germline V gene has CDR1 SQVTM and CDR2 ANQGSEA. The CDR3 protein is CSGGNRGTEAFF. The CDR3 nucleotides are TGCAGCGGGGGCAATCGTGGCACTGAAGCTTTCTTT.

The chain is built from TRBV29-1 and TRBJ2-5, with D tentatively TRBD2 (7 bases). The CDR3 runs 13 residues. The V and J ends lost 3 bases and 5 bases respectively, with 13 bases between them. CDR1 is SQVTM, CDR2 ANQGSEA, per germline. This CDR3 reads CSVDEGGAETQYF. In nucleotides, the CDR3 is TGCAGCGTTGATGAGGGGGGGGCGGAGACCCAGTACTTC.

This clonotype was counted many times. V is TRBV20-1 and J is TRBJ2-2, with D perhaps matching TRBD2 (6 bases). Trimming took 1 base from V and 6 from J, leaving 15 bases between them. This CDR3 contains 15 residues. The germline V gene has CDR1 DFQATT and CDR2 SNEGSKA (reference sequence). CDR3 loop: CSARGGAPKAGELFF. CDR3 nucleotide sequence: TGCAGTGCTAGAGGCGGGGCCCCCAAGGCCGGGGAGCTGTTTTTT.

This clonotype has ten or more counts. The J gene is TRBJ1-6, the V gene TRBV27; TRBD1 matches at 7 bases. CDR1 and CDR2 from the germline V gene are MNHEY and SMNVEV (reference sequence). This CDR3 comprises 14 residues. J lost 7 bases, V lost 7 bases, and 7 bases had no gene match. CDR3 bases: TGTGCCAGCATGGCTAGGGACAGAAATTCACCCCTCCACTTT. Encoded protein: CASMARDRNSPLHF.

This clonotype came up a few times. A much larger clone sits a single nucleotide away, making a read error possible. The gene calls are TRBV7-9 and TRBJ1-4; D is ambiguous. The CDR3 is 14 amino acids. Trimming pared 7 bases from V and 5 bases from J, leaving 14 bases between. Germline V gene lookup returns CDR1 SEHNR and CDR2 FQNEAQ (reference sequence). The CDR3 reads CASINYKGNEKLFF. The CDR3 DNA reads TGTGCCAGCATCAATTACAAAGGGAATGAAAAACTGTTTTTT.

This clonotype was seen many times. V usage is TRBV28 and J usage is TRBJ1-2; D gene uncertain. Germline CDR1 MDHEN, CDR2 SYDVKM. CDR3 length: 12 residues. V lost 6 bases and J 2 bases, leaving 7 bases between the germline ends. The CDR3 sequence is CASSSLNYGYTF. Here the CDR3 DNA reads TGTGCCAGCAGCTCCCTAAACTATGGCTACACCTTC.

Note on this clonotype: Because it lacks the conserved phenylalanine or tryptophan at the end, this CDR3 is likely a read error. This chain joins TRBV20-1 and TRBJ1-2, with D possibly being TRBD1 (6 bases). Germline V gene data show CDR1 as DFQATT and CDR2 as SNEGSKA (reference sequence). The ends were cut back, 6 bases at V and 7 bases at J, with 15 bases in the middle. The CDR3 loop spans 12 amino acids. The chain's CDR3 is CSARGGGGGYTL. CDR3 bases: TGCAGTGCAAGGGGGGGTGGAGGTGGCTACACCCTC.

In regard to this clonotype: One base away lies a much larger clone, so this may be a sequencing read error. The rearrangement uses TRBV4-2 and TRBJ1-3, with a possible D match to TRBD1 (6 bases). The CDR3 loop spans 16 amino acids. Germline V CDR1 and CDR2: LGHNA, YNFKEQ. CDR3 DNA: TGTGCCAGCAGCCTCGGTGGGGGCCGCTCTGGAAACACCATATGTTTT. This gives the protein CASSLGGGRSGNTICF.

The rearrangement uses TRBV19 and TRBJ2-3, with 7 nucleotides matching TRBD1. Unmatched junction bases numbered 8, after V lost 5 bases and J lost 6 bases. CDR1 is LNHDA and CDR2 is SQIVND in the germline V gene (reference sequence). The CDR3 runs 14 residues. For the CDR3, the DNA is TGTGCCAGTAGTGCTAGGGGGCCGGAGGATACGCAGTATTTT. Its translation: CASSARGPEDTQYF.

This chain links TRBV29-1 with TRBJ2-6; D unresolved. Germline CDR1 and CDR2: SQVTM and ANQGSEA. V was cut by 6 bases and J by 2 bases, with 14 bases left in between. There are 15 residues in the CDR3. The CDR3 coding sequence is TGCAGCGTAGTCCAAGGGTTCCCTGGGGCCAACGTCCTGACTTTC. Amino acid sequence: CSVVQGFPGANVLTF.

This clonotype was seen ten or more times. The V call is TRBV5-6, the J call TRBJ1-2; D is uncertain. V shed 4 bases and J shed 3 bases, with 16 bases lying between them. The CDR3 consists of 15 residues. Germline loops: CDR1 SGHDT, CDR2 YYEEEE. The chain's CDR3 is CASSRDIFGDYGYTF. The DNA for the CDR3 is TGTGCCAGCAGCCGAGACATCTTCGGGGACTATGGCTACACCTTC.

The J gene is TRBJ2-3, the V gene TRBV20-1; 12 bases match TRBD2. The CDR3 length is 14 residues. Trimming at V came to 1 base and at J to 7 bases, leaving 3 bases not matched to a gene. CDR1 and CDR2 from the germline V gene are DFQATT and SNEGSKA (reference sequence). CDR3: CSARGTSGEHTQYF. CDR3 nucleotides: TGCAGTGCTAGAGGGACTAGCGGGGAACATACGCAGTATTTT.

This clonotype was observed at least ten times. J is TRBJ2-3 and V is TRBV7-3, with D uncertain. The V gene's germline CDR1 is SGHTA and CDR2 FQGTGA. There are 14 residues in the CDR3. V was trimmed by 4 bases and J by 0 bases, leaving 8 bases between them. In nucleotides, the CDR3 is TGTGCCAGCAGCTCTGGAACTAGCACAGATACGCAGTATTTT. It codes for CASSSGTSTDTQYF.

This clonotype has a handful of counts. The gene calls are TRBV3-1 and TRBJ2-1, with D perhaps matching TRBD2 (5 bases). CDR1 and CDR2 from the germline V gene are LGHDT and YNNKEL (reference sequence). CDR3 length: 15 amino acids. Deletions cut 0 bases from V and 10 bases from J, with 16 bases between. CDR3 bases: TGTGCCAGCAGCCAAGATAGTGTGGAGAGGGAAGAGCAGTTCTTC. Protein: CASSQDSVEREEQFF.

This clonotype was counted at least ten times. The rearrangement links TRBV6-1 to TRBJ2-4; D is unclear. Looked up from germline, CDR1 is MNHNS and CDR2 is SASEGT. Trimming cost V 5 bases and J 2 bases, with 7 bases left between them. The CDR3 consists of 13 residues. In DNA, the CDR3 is TGTGCCAGCAGTCGGATGTCCAAAAACATTCAGTACTTC. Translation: CASSRMSKNIQYF.

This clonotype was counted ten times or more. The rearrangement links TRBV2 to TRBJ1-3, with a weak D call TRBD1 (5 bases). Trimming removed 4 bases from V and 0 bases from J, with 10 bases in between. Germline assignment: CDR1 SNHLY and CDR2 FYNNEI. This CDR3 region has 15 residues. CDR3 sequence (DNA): TGTGCCAGCAGTGCTCGACAGTACTCTGGAAACACCATATATTTT. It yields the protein CASSARQYSGNTIYF.

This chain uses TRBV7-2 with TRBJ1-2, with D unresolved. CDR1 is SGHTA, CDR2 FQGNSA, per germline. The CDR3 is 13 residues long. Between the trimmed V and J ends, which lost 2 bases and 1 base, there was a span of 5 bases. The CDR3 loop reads CASSLHSNYGYTF. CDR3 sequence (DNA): TGTGCCAGCAGCTTACACAGTAACTATGGCTACACCTTC.